This TCR beta chain was retrieved from a study of OX40 agonist ivuxolimab in advanced cancers. Across the whole study: In this cohort, patients received ivuxolimab, an agonistic anti-OX40 (CD134) antibody. At 0.01 to 10 mg/kg, ivuxolimab was administered intravenously to patients every 2 weeks.

The germline CDR1 and CDR2 sequences are SQVTM and ANQGSEA. There are 15 residues in the CDR3. The V gene end was trimmed by 4 bases and the J gene end by 1 base; junction bases not matched to a gene: 5. TCRdb keeps only in-frame clones here, not all; method: immunoSEQ multiplex PCR. Of under 85,000 clones listed, over 75% were seen once; the top ten hold roughly 4.3%. V gene TRBV29-1 combines with J gene TRBJ2-1; 9 positions match TRBD2. This receptor was obtained from an adult with an advanced solid tumor such as melanoma, head and neck, liver or kidney cancer. Sequences were derived from CD4+ or CD8+ T cells sorted from blood, sampled in a trial of the OX40 agonist ivuxolimab. The CDR3 region has the DNA TGCAGCGTTGGGGCTAGCGGGGTATCCTACAATGAGCAGTTCTTC. Translation gives CSVGASGVSYNEQFF.